This TCR beta chain originates from a study of blood T cell repertoires in COVID-19 (dated by TCRdb to 2018 to 2021). The study in broad terms: Collaborator samples came from the United States, Italy and Spain and covered acute and convalescent phases of COVID-19. The material from the prospective study consisted of cDNA or gDNA derived from T cells, B-cell-depleted T cells, or PBMCs. The dataset comprised deeply sampled blood TCRbeta repertoires from subjects exposed to, actively infected with, or recovered from COVID-19. The repertoires were released in a freely available public database meant as a resource for research on the immune response to SARS-CoV-2. Samples came from the ongoing ImmuneRACE study (first 160 participants) plus 1,254 subjects from 6 global collaborators. Nearly every sample came with metadata listing a de-identified subject ID, COVID-19 status, age in years and sex. Where available, HLA class I and class II types were taken from metadata supplied by the sample provider and were not determined by assay-based typing. The paper as a whole reports these results and caveats: How much clinical and demographic metadata was included differed by source and by participant, and the metadata was provided uncurated.

Details on this clone: Its antigen is unknown. Per-base quality was not reported, and no clone a single base away is much larger than it.

Spanning cysteine to phenylalanine, the CDR3 consists of 14 amino acids. Solely the CDR3 DNA is kept, with 42 bases framed from the first base. From the germline V gene, CDR1 is SGDLS and CDR2 is YYNGEE. Trimming takes 3 bases from V and 5 bases from J, and the germline ends sit 12 bases apart. Participants in the prospective study were enrolled through a virtual design, were aged about 18 to 90 years, and lived in roughly 24 United States geographic areas. In the prospective study, cohorts were assigned on the basis of participant-reported clinical history obtained from a screening survey and a study questionnaire. ImmuneRACE Cohort 3 recovered participants were defined by two consecutive negative NP/OP PCR tests, healthcare professional clearance, or symptom resolution. In the prospective study, mobile phlebotomists collected whole blood, serum and a nasopharyngeal or oropharyngeal swab from each participant. Over an approximately 2-month period, participants in the prospective study had the option of providing additional blood draws and questionnaires. Prospective study blood samples were shipped either frozen or at room temperature before DNA extraction.

TCRbeta CDR3 regions were amplified from genomic DNA by means of the immunoSEQ Assay, a bias-controlled multiplex PCR. In the paper's pipeline: Within the assay, amplification of reference gene primers was used to estimate how many nucleated cells each sample contained. To quantify the absolute abundance of each unique TCRbeta CDR3 rearrangement, sequence reads were collapsed and filtered. For each sample, productive Simpson clonality was calculated by taking the square root of Simpson's diversity index across productive rearrangements. The clones in this table, taken by TCRdb from immuneACCESS, are in-frame only. Not every clone is retained; where verified, under half of the shortfall comes from an unresolved V gene, and the cause of the rest is unknown. V and J calls and clone size come straight from that table; D and trimming were deduced from the DNA. Counted in this sample were 150,000 or so clones; approximately 84% of them appeared once. The ten largest clonotypes hold around 12% of the sample.

The sequence links TRBV9 to TRBJ1-5; 6 matching bases give a weak D call of TRBD1. This clonotype was sampled from a man aged 50-59 years who had recovered from COVID-19. The specimen sequenced was PBMCs or T cells enriched from blood (not recorded which). CDR3 region: CASSAGGGHQPQHF. In nucleotides, the sequence is TGTGCCAGCAGCGCCGGGGGGGGGCATCAGCCCCAGCATTTT. The reference TRBV9 and TRBJ1-5 proteins fill in what lies around the CDR3, so the full variable domain reads DSGVTQTPKHLITATGQRVTLRCSPRSGDLSVYWYQQSLDQGLQFLIQYYNGEERAKGNILERFSAQQFPDLHSELNLSSLELGDSALYFCASSAGGGHQPQHFGDGTRLSIL.